This record covers a single T cell receptor (beta chain). Its cognate antigen is unknown. The data are from a study of cytomegalovirus exposure and HLA in healthy donors. The study, taken as a whole, reports: What was likely a sequencing artifact was a cluster of highly shared sequence variants. Roughly 170 TCR beta chains were listed as cytomegalovirus-associated. Most TCR sequences were rare, but some public TCRs occurred in many donors. For most subjects, TCR beta sequences were reported to predict HLA-A and HLA-B alleles with accuracy.

With 60 Vbeta and 13 Jbeta primers, the PCR was carried out. Clones were sequenced by immunoSEQ multiplex PCR, and TCRdb holds only the in-frame ones, with some missing. The repertoire holds about 110,000 clones, with about 79% as singletons. The V segment lost 2 bases and the J segment 5 bases; nucleotides outside the gene matches: 4. This CDR3 has 14 amino acids. Germline CDR1 is MNHNS and CDR2 is SASEGT. Sequences were obtained from PBMCs. V gene TRBV6-1 combines with J gene TRBJ1-2; 8 bases agree with TRBD1. The origin of this receptor is a woman in her late teens or twenties in good health and CMV-seropositive. The CDR3 here is CASSERGQGYGYTF. The CDR3 DNA is TGTGCCAGCAGTGAACGCGGACAGGGTTATGGCTACACCTTC.